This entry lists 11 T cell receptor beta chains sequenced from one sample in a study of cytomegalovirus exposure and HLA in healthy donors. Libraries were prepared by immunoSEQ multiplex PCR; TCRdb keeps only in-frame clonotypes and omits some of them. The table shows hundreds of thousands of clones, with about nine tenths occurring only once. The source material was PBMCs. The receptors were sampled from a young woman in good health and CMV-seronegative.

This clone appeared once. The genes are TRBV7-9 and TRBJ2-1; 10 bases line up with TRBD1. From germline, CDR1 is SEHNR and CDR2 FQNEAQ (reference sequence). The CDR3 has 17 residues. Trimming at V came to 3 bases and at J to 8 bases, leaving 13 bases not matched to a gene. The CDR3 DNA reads TGTGCCAGCAGCTTCGCCGGGACAGGGGAGGAAGTCTATGAGCAGTTCTTC. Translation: CASSFAGTGEEVYEQFF.

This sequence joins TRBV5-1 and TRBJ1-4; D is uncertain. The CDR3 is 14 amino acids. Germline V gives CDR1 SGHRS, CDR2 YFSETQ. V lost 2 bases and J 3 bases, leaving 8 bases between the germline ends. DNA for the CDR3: TGCGCCAGCAGCTTAGAACGGGCTAATGAAAAACTGTTTTTT. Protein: CASSLERANEKLFF.

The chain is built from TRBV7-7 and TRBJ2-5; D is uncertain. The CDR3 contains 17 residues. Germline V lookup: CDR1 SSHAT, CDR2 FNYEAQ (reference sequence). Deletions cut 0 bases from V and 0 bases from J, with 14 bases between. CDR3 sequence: CASSLAPSTVDQETQYF. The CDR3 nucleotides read TGTGCCAGCAGCTTAGCCCCCTCCACGGTTGACCAAGAGACCCAGTACTTC. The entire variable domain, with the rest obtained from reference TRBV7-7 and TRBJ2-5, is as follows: GAGVSQSPRYKVTKRGQDVTLRCDPISSHATLYWYQQALGQGPEFLTYFNYEAQPDKSGLPSDRFSAERPEGSISTLTIQRTEQRDSAMYRCASSLAPSTVDQETQYFGPGTRLLVL.

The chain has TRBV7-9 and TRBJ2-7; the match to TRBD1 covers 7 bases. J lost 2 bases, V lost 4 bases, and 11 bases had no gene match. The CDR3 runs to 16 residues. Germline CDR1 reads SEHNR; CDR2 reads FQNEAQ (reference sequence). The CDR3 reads CASSSTQTGNTYEQYF. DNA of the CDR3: TGTGCCAGCAGCTCTACCCAGACAGGGAACACCTACGAGCAGTACTTC.

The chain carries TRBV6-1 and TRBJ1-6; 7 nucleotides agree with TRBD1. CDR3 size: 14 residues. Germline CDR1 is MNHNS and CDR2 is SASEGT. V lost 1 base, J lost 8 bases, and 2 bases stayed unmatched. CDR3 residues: CASSEGQGYSPLHF. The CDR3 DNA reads TGTGCCAGCAGTGAAGGACAGGGATATTCACCCCTCCACTTT.

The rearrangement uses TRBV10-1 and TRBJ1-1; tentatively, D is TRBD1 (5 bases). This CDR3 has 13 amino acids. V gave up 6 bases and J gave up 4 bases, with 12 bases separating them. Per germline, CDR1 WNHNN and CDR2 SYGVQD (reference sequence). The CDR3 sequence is CASSPGGGTEAFF. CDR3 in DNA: TGCGCCAGCAGCCCCGGGGGGGGCACTGAAGCTTTCTTT.

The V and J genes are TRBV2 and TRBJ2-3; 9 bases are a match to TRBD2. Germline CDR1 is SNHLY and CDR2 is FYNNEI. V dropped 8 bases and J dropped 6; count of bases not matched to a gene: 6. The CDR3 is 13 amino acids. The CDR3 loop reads CASGIAGADTQYF. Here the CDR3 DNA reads TGTGCCAGCGGGATAGCGGGAGCCGATACGCAGTATTTT.

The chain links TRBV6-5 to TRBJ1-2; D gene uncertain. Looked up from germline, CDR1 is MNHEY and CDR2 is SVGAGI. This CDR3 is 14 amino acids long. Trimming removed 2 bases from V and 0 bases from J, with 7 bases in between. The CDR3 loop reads CASSYTGSNYGYTF. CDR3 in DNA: TGTGCCAGCAGTTACACGGGTTCTAACTATGGCTACACCTTC.

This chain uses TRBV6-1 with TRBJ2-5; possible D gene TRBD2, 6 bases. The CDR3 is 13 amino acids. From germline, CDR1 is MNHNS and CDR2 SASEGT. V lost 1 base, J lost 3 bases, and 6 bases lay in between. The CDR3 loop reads CASSEGREETQYF. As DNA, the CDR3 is TGTGCCAGCAGTGAAGGGAGGGAAGAGACCCAGTACTTC.

The CDR3 sequence is CASSSGLAAYEQYF. The CDR3 DNA is TGTGCCAGTAGTAGCGGACTAGCGGCCTACGAGCAGTACTTC. V usage is TRBV19 and J usage is TRBJ2-7; 10 bases are a match to TRBD2. With 4 bases clipped from V and 2 bases from J, the junction kept 2 bases outside the gene matches. CDR1 LNHDA and CDR2 SQIVND come from the germline V gene (reference sequence). The CDR3 is 14 residues long.

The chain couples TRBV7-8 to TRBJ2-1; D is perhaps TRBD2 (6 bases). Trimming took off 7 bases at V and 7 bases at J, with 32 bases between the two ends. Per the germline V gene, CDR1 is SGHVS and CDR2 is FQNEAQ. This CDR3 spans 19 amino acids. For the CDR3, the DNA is TGTGCCAGCACCAGTATCCTCATCGGACGGGACTCAACTTGGAATGAGCAGTTCTTC. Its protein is CASTSILIGRDSTWNEQFF.